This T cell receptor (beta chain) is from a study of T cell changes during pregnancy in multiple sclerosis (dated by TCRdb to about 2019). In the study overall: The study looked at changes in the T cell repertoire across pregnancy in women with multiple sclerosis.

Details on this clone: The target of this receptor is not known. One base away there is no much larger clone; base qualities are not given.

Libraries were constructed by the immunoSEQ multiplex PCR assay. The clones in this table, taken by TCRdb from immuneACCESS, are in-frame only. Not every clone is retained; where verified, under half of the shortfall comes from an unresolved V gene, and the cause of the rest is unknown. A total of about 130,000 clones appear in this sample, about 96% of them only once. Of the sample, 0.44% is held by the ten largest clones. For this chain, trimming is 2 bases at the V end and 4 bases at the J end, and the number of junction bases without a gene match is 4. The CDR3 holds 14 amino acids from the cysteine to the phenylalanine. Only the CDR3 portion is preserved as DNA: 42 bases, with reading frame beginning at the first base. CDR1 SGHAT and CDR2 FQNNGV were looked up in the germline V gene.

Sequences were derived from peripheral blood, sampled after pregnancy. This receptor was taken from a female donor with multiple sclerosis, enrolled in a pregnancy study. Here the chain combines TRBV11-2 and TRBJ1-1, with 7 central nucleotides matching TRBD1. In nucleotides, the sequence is TGTGCCAGCAGCTTAAGTACAGGGGCCACTGAAGCTTTCTTT. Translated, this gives CASSLSTGATEAFF.